A selection of T cell receptor beta chains follows, all from one sample in a study of OX40 agonist ivuxolimab in advanced cancers. Clones were sequenced by immunoSEQ multiplex PCR, and TCRdb holds only the in-frame ones, with some missing. This sample has 71,000 or so clones, with roughly 92% found just once. Sequencing used CD4+ or CD8+ T cells sorted from blood, obtained in a trial of the OX40 agonist ivuxolimab. All receptors derive from an adult with an advanced solid tumor such as melanoma, head and neck, liver or kidney cancer. CDR3s include the opening cysteine and the closing phenylalanine or tryptophan. The order of the fields is V gene, J gene, clone size, D gene, CDR3 protein, CDR3 DNA. A D gene is named only where the DNA matches it firmly. Size tells how often a clone was seen (once, few, many) or the class of an expanded clone, and some rows leave it out.

v_gene: TRBV6-1; j_gene: TRBJ1-5; abundance: .; d_gene: .; CDR3aa: CASSTDRSNQPQHF; CDR3nt: TGTGCCAGCAGTACCGACCGAAGCAATCAGCCCCAGCATTTT
v_gene: TRBV21-1; j_gene: TRBJ2-3; abundance: .; d_gene: .; CDR3aa: CASIKQRSAGGDTQYF; CDR3nt: TGTGCCAGCATCAAACAGAGGTCAGCGGGGGGAGATACGCAGTATTTT
v_gene: TRBV10-2; j_gene: TRBJ2-1; abundance: .; d_gene: TRBD2; CDR3aa: CASRGLGTSGRPLNEQFF; CDR3nt: TGCGCCAGCAGGGGGCTCGGGACTAGCGGGAGGCCCCTCAATGAGCAGTTCTTC
v_gene: TRBV7-9; j_gene: TRBJ1-1; abundance: .; d_gene: .; CDR3aa: CASSLDRALAFF; CDR3nt: TGTGCCAGCAGCTTAGACAGGGCCCTCGCTTTCTTT
v_gene: TRBV2; j_gene: TRBJ2-3; abundance: .; d_gene: .; CDR3aa: CASSEAPSLGTQYF; CDR3nt: TGTGCCAGCAGTGAAGCCCCCTCTTTGGGTACGCAGTATTTT
v_gene: TRBV5-1; j_gene: TRBJ1-1; abundance: .; d_gene: .; CDR3aa: CASSLGPQANTEAFF; CDR3nt: TGCGCCAGCAGCTTGGGCCCTCAGGCTAACACTGAAGCTTTCTTT
v_gene: TRBV7-9; j_gene: TRBJ1-3; abundance: .; d_gene: TRBD1; CDR3aa: CASSFGQGAGNTIYF; CDR3nt: TGTGCCAGCAGCTTTGGACAGGGGGCCGGAAACACCATATATTTT
v_gene: TRBV28; j_gene: TRBJ1-2; abundance: .; d_gene: .; CDR3aa: CASSRGGENYGYTF; CDR3nt: TGTGCCAGCAGCCGAGGGGGAGAAAACTATGGCTACACCTTC
v_gene: TRBV5-1; j_gene: TRBJ1-4; abundance: .; d_gene: .; CDR3aa: CASSLGVGEKLFF; CDR3nt: TGCGCCAGCAGCTTGGGTGTAGGGGAAAAACTGTTTTTT
v_gene: TRBV28; j_gene: TRBJ2-5; abundance: .; d_gene: .; CDR3aa: CASSQGGRETQYF; CDR3nt: TGTGCCAGCAGCCAGGGGGGGCGAGAGACCCAGTACTTC
v_gene: TRBV10-3; j_gene: TRBJ2-5; abundance: .; d_gene: TRBD1; CDR3aa: CAISQGDQETQYF; CDR3nt: TGTGCCATCAGTCAGGGGGATCAAGAGACCCAGTACTTC
v_gene: TRBV7-8; j_gene: TRBJ2-2; abundance: .; d_gene: .; CDR3aa: CASSNRAGELFF; CDR3nt: TGTGCCAGCAGTAACAGGGCTGGGGAGCTGTTTTTT
v_gene: TRBV28; j_gene: TRBJ2-3; abundance: .; d_gene: TRBD2; CDR3aa: CASSSPSGTTDTQYF; CDR3nt: TGTGCCAGCAGTTCGCCTAGCGGGACAACAGATACGCAGTATTTT
v_gene: TRBV27; j_gene: TRBJ1-2; abundance: .; d_gene: .; CDR3aa: CASSEGQPPYTF; CDR3nt: TGTGCCAGCAGTGAAGGACAACCGCCCTACACCTTC
v_gene: TRBV5-1; j_gene: TRBJ1-3; abundance: .; d_gene: .; CDR3aa: CASSLSTGTSGNTIYF; CDR3nt: TGCGCCAGCAGCTTGTCTACCGGGACCTCTGGAAACACCATATATTTT
v_gene: TRBV7-9; j_gene: TRBJ2-3; abundance: .; d_gene: TRBD1; CDR3aa: CASSLARTGGTDTQYF; CDR3nt: TGTGCCAGCAGCTTAGCGAGGACAGGGGGCACAGATACGCAGTATTTT
v_gene: TRBV19; j_gene: TRBJ1-2; abundance: once; d_gene: TRBD1; CDR3aa: CASRDRDRYGYTF; CDR3nt: TGTGCCAGTAGGGACAGGGACAGGTATGGCTACACCTTC
v_gene: TRBV28; j_gene: TRBJ1-3; abundance: .; d_gene: .; CDR3aa: CASSFTGYSGNTIYF; CDR3nt: TGTGCCAGCAGTTTTACGGGTTACTCTGGAAACACCATATATTTT
v_gene: TRBV1; j_gene: TRBJ2-7; abundance: .; d_gene: .; CDR3aa: CTSTPHEQYF; CDR3nt: TGCACCAGCACCCCCCACGAGCAGTACTTC
v_gene: TRBV5-4; j_gene: TRBJ2-5; abundance: .; d_gene: TRBD2; CDR3aa: CASSFDSGGLKTQYF; CDR3nt: TGTGCCAGCAGCTTCGATAGCGGGGGCCTGAAGACCCAGTACTTC
v_gene: TRBV5-1; j_gene: TRBJ2-5; abundance: .; d_gene: .; CDR3aa: CASSLVSGEQETQYF; CDR3nt: TGCGCCAGCAGCTTGGTTTCTGGGGAGCAAGAGACCCAGTACTTC